These 7 T cell receptor beta chains came from one sample sequenced in a study of blood T cell repertoires in COVID-19. Sequenced by immunoSEQ multiplex PCR; TCRdb stores in-frame clones only, minus some. Of under 300,000 clones in the sample, approximately 90% are singletons; the top ten hold 0.95% to 1.5%. The sample comprised PBMCs or T cells enriched from blood (not recorded which). The source is a human donor in a cohort exposed to, infected with or recovered from COVID-19 (not recorded which). The donor label of this sample is uncertain.

This clone has only a few counts. This chain uses TRBV6-4 with TRBJ2-3; 8 positions agree with TRBD2. Germline CDR1 and CDR2: MRHNA and SNTAGT. The CDR3 runs 16 residues. Losses at the gene ends were 0 bases for V and 4 bases for J; bases not matched to a gene: 6. The CDR3 here is CASSDSISGGSDTQYF. As DNA, the CDR3 is TGTGCCAGCAGTGACTCAATAAGCGGGGGCTCAGATACGCAGTATTTT.

This rearrangement joins TRBV5-4 to TRBJ1-2; 9 nucleotides line up with TRBD1. Losses at the gene ends were 2 bases for V and 2 bases for J; bases not matched to a gene: 7. The CDR3 extends over 16 amino acids. Looked up from germline, CDR1 is SGHNT and CDR2 is YYREEE (reference sequence). In DNA form, the CDR3 reads TGTGCCAGCAGCTTAGACAGGGGGAGTTTCAACTATGGCTACACCTTC. Its protein is CASSLDRGSFNYGYTF.

The chain couples TRBV18 to TRBJ1-5, with D uncertain. V lost 2 bases, J lost 11 bases, and 16 bases lay in between. Germline loops: CDR1 KGHSH, CDR2 LQKENI. The CDR3 is 14 residues long. CDR3 sequence reads: CASSPGEGPRAQHF. CDR3 nucleotides: TGTGCCAGCTCACCAGGGGAGGGTCCTCGGGCCCAGCATTTT.

The chain is built from TRBV4-3 and TRBJ1-1, with 7 bases lining up with TRBD1. Per germline, CDR1 LGHNA and CDR2 YSLEER. Trimming at V came to 1 base and at J to 0 bases, leaving 5 bases not matched to a gene. CDR3 length equals 16 residues. Here the CDR3 reads CASSQGDRSLNTEAFF. The DNA for the CDR3 is TGCGCCAGCAGCCAAGGGGACAGATCCTTGAACACTGAAGCTTTCTTT.

This chain joins TRBV4-1 and TRBJ1-3; D ambiguous. Germline assignment: CDR1 MGHRA and CDR2 YSYEKL. Trimming took 0 bases from V and 0 from J, leaving 9 bases between them. The length of the CDR3 is 16 residues. The CDR3 bases are TGCGCCAGCAGCCAAGACACAGAGGGCTCTGGAAACACCATATATTTT. Residues: CASSQDTEGSGNTIYF.

This chain joins TRBV5-6 and TRBJ1-5; no reliable D call. The germline gives CDR1 SGHDT, CDR2 YYEEEE. This CDR3 is built from 13 residues. Trimming stripped 4 bases from V and 2 bases from J, with 7 bases between. CDR3 protein: CASSPRGNQPQHF. CDR3 nucleotides: TGTGCCAGCAGCCCCCGGGGCAATCAGCCCCAGCATTTT.

A single count supports this clone. The V and J genes are TRBV24-1 and TRBJ2-5; D possibly corresponds to TRBD1 (5 bases). Germline V CDR1 and CDR2: KGHDR, SFDVKD. This CDR3 comprises 15 residues. Deletions cut 3 bases from V and 1 base from J, with 11 bases between. The CDR3 region is CATSDPSGPQETQYF. The CDR3 bases are TGTGCCACCAGTGATCCCTCAGGGCCCCAAGAGACCCAGTACTTC.